This entry describes one TCR beta chain. Its matching antigen is unknown. The record originates from a study of CD8+ T cells in alopecia areata. Study-wide background: A 6-month period off drug followed tofacitinib, which lasted 6 to 18 months. General study findings and limits: Because of a solitary nonresponder, the connection of baseline CD8+ expansion to response stays uncertain. Tofacitinib did not eliminate many expanded lesional clones from scalp or blood.

Germline loops: CDR1 DFQATT, CDR2 SNEGSKA (reference sequence). CDR3 length: 11 amino acids. V was cut by 4 bases and J by 6 bases, with 9 bases left in between. Treatment noted: oral pan-JAK inhibitor, 5-10 mg twice daily. cDNA prepared by RNA extraction and subsequent reverse transcription served as the template for sequencing. Using immunoSEQ multiplex PCR, the repertoire was profiled, and TCRdb retains in-frame clones only, with some absent. The data hold approximately 190,000 clones, with nearly 60% observed a single time. Sequences were derived from CD4+ T cells sorted from blood, sampled at week 24, from a patient treated with tofacitinib. The sequence came from a human donor with alopecia areata. The V and J genes are TRBV20-1 and TRBJ2-5; a weak D match, TRBD1 (5 bases). Here the CDR3 reads CSATQGKTQYF. The DNA for the CDR3 is TGCAGTGCTACCCAGGGAAAGACCCAGTACTTC.